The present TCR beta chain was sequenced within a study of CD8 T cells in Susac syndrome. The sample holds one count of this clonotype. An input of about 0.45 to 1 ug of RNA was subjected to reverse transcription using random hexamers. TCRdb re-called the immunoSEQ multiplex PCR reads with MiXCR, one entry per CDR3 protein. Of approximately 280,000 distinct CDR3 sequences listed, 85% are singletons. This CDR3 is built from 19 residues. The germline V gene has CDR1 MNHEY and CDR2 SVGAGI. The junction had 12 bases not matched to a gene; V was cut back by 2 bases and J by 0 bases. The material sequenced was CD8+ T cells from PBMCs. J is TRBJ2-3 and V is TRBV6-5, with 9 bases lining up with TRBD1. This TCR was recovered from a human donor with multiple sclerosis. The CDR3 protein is CASSYLPLGDRASTDTQYF. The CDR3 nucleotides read TGTGCCAGCAGTTACCTACCCCTCGGGGACAGGGCTAGCACAGATACGCAGTATTTT.